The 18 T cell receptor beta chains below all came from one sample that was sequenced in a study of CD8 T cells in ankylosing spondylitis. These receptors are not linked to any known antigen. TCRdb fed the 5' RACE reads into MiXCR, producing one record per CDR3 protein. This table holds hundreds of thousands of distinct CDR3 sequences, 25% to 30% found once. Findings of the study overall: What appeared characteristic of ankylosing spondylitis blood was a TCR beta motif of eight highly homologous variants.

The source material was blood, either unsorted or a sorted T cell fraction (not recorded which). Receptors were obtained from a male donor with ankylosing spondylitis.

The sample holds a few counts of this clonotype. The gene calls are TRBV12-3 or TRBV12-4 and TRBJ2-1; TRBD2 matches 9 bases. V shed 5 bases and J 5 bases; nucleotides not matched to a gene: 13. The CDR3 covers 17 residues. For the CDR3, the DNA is TGTGCCAGCAGTCCTCGCTCAGTAGCGGGAGCCCACAATGAGCAGTTCTTC. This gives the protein CASSPRSVAGAHNEQFF.

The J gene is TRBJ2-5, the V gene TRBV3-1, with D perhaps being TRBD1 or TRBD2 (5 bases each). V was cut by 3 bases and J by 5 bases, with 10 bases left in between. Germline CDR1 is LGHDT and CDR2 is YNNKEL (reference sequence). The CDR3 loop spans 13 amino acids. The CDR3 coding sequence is TGTGCCAGCAGCCAGAGGGGCTGGGAGACCCAGTACTTC. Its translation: CASSQRGWETQYF.

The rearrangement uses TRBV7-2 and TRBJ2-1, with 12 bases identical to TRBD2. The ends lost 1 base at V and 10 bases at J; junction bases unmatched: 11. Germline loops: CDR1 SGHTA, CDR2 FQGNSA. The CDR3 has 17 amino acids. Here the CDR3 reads CASSLGPPTSGSGEQFF. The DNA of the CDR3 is TGTGCCAGCAGCTTAGGCCCCCCGACTAGCGGGAGTGGCGAGCAGTTCTTC.

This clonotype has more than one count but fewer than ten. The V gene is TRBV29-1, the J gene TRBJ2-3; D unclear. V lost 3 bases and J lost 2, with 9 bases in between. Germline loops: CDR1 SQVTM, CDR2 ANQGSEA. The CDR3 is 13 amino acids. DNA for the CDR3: TGCAGCGTTGAGAGCAGGATCACAGATACGCAGTATTTT. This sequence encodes CSVESRITDTQYF.

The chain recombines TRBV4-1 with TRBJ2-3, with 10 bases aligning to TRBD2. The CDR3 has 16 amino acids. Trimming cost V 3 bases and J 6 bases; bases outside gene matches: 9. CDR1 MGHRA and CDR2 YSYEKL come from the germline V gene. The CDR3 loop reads CASSQRSGRAGDTQYF. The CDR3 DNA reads TGCGCCAGCAGCCAGAGGAGCGGGAGGGCCGGGGATACGCAGTATTTT.

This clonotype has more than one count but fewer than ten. The CDR3 loop reads CASSEPHRTEAFF. The CDR3 nucleotides read TGCGCCAGCAGTGAGCCCCACAGGACTGAAGCTTTCTTT. The chain carries TRBV10-1 and TRBJ1-1; tentative D call: TRBD1 (5 bases). The germline V and J ends were trimmed by 2 bases and 5 bases, with 9 bases remaining between them. CDR1 WNHNN and CDR2 SYGVQD come from the germline V gene (reference sequence). The CDR3 is 13 amino acids.

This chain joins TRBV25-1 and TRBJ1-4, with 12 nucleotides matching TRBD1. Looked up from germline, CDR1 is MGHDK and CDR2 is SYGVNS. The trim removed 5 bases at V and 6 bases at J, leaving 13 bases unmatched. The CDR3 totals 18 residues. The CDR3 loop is CASSHRDRGLGFHEKLFF. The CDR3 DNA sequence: TGTGCCAGCAGTCACCGGGACAGGGGGCTTGGATTCCATGAAAAACTGTTTTTT.

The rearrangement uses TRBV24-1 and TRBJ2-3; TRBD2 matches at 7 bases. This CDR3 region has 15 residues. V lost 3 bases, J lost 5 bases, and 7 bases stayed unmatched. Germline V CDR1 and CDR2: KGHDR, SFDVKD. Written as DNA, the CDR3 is TGTGCCACCAGTGATGTCCGCGGGAGTGGAGATACGCAGTATTTT. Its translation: CATSDVRGSGDTQYF.

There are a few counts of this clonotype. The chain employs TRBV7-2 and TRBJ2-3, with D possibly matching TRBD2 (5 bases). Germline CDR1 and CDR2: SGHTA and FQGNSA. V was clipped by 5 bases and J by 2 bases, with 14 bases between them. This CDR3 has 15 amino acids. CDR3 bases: TGTGCCAGCAGCCCTCTAGCCGGGCCCACAGATACGCAGTATTTT. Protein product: CASSPLAGPTDTQYF.

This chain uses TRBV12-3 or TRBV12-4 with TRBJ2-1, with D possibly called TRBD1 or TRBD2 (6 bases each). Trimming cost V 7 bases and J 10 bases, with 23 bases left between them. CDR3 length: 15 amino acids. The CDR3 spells CASNPPEGVGGEQFF. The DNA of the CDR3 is TGTGCCAGCAACCCACCGGAGGGGGTCGGAGGGGAGCAGTTCTTC.

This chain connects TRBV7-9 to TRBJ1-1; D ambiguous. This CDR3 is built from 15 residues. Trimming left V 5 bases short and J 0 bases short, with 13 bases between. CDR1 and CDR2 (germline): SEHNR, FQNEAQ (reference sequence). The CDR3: CASSPERTMNTEAFF. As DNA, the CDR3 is TGTGCCAGCAGCCCCGAGCGGACCATGAACACTGAAGCTTTCTTT. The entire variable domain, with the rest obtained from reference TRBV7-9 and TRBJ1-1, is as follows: DTGVSQNPRHKITKRGQNVTFRCDPISEHNRLYWYRQTLGQGPEFLTYFQNEAQLEKSRLLSDRFSAERPKGSFSTLEIQRTEQGDSAMYLCASSPERTMNTEAFFGQGTRLTVV.

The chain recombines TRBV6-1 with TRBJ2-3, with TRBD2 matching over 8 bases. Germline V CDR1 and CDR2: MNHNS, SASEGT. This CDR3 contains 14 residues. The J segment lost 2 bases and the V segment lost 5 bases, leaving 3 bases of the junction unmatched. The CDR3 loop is CASSTSGFTDTQYF. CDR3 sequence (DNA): TGTGCCAGCAGTACTAGCGGCTTCACAGATACGCAGTATTTT.

CDR3 nucleotides: TGTGCCAGCAGCCAGGACAGGGGGCAGGATACGCAGTATTTT. Its translation is CASSQDRGQDTQYF. This chain uses TRBV11-2 with TRBJ2-3; TRBD1 matches 11 bases. The germline CDR1 and CDR2 sequences are SGHAT and FQNNGV. V dropped 5 bases and J dropped 6; count of bases not matched to a gene: 4. This CDR3 contains 14 residues. The whole variable domain, remainder taken from reference TRBV11-2 and TRBJ2-3, is EAGVAQSPRYKIIEKRQSVAFWCNPISGHATLYWYQQILGQGPKLLIQFQNNGVVDDSQLPKDRFSAERLKGVDSTLKIQPAKLEDSAVYLCASSQDRGQDTQYFGPGTRLTVL.

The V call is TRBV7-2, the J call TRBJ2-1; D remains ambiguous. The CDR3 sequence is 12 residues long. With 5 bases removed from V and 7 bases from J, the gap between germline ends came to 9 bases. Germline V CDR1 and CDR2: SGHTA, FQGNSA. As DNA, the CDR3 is TGTGCCAGCAGCGCGACGAGGAATGAGCAGTTCTTC. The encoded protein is CASSATRNEQFF.

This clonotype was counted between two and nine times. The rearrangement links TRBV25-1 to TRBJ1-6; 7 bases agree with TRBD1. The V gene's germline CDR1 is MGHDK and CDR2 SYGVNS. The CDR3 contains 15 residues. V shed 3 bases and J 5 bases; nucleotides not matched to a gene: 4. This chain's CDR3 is CASSDRDRDNSPLHF. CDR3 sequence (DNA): TGTGCCAGCAGTGACCGGGACAGAGATAATTCACCCCTCCACTTT.

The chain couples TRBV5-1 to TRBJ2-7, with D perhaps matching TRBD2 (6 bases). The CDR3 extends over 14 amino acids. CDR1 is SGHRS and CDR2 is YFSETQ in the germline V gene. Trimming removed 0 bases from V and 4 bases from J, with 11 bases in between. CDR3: CASSLGQGGYEQYF. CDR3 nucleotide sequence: TGCGCCAGCAGCTTGGGGCAGGGAGGTTACGAGCAGTACTTC.

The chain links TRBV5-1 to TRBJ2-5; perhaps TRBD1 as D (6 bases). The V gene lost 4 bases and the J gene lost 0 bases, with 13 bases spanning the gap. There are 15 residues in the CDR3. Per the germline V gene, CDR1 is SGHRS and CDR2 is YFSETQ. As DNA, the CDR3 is TGCGCCAGCAGCGTACAACAGGGATACCAAGAGACCCAGTACTTC. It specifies CASSVQQGYQETQYF. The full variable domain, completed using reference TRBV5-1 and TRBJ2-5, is KAGVTQTPRYLIKTRGQQVTLSCSPISGHRSVSWYQQTPGQGLQFLFEYFSETQRNKGNFPGRFSGRQFSNSRSEMNVSTLELGDSALYLCASSVQQGYQETQYFGPGTRLLVL.

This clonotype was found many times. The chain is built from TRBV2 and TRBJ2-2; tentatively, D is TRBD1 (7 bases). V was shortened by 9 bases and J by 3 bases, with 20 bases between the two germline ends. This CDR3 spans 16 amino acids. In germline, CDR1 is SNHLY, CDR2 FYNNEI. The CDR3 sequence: CASSRDSSFYTGELFF. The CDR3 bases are TGTGCCAGTTCGCGGGACAGCTCTTTCTACACCGGGGAGCTGTTTTTT.